The 15 T cell receptor beta chains below were found in one sample sequenced in a study of identical twins. In TCRdb, the 5' RACE reads were re-called with MiXCR into one record per CDR3 protein. The profile shows around 490,000 distinct CDR3 sequences, about a fifth of them singletons. The sample was also reused in another study, on yellow fever vaccine responses in identical twins.

Sequencing was done on a sample of CD4+ T cells sorted from blood. These receptors all stem from a woman under 30 in good health.

This clonotype was counted between two and nine times. The chain uses TRBV12-3 or TRBV12-4 and TRBJ2-3; D uncertain. CDR3 size: 14 residues. V was cut by 6 bases and J by 2 bases, with 12 bases left in between. The CDR3 DNA is TGTGCCAGCAGGACCGGAGTGAACACAGATACGCAGTATTTT. Its protein product is CASRTGVNTDTQYF.

The chain links TRBV5-1 to TRBJ2-3; 10 positions agree with TRBD2. V was clipped by 1 base and J by 4 bases; unmatched bases: 6. From germline, CDR1 is SGHRS and CDR2 YFSETQ. CDR3 length: 16 amino acids. The CDR3 reads CASSLLLAGVADTQYF. The CDR3 DNA reads TGCGCCAGCAGCTTGTTGCTAGCGGGAGTAGCAGATACGCAGTATTTT. Full variable domain (rest looked up from reference TRBV5-1 and TRBJ2-3): KAGVTQTPRYLIKTRGQQVTLSCSPISGHRSVSWYQQTPGQGLQFLFEYFSETQRNKGNFPGRFSGRQFSNSRSEMNVSTLELGDSALYLCASSLLLAGVADTQYFGPGTRLTVL.

The sample holds a few counts of this clonotype. The chain joins TRBV29-1 to TRBJ2-1; 8 bases fit TRBD1. CDR3 size: 13 residues. The trim removed 7 bases at V and 7 bases at J, leaving 9 bases unmatched. CDR1 and CDR2 (germline): SQVTM, ANQGSEA. CDR3: CSEVRGLLNEQFF. The CDR3 nucleotides read TGCAGCGAAGTCAGGGGGCTCTTGAATGAGCAGTTCTTC.

This clonotype showed up many times. The chain recombines TRBV12-3 or TRBV12-4 with TRBJ2-3, with 11 positions matching TRBD2. The junction had 3 bases not matched to a gene; V was cut back by 1 base and J by 3 bases. The CDR3 spans 16 residues. CDR3 sequence reads: CASSLGSGRATDTQYF. The CDR3, as DNA: TGTGCCAGCAGTTTAGGTAGCGGGAGGGCTACAGATACGCAGTATTTT.

The chain uses TRBV20-1 and TRBJ2-1; a weak D match, TRBD1 (6 bases). This CDR3 spans 13 amino acids. V was pared by 2 bases and J by 4 bases, with 9 bases between. In germline, CDR1 is DFQATT, CDR2 SNEGSKA (reference sequence). CDR3 nucleotide sequence: TGCAGTGCTAGACGGACAGCTTACAATGAGCAGTTCTTC. It yields the protein CSARRTAYNEQFF.

CDR3 DNA sequence: TGTGCCAGTACCCAGAGAGGGGGACAGGGGGTCACCGGGGAGCTGTTTTTT. It is translated as CASTQRGGQGVTGELFF. J is TRBJ2-2 and V is TRBV19; 11 nucleotides match TRBD1. Per germline, CDR1 LNHDA and CDR2 SQIVND (reference sequence). CDR3 length equals 17 residues. The ends lost 7 bases at V and 4 bases at J; junction bases unmatched: 11.

This clonotype has more than one count but fewer than ten. The rearrangement links TRBV5-1 to TRBJ2-5; D remains unclear. CDR3 size: 14 residues. Germline V lookup: CDR1 SGHRS, CDR2 YFSETQ. Trimming pared 1 base from V and 2 bases from J, leaving 9 bases between. In DNA form, the CDR3 reads TGCGCCAGCAGCTTGATGGTAGGGCAAGAGACCCAGTACTTC. It is translated as CASSLMVGQETQYF. Full variable domain (rest looked up from reference TRBV5-1 and TRBJ2-5): KAGVTQTPRYLIKTRGQQVTLSCSPISGHRSVSWYQQTPGQGLQFLFEYFSETQRNKGNFPGRFSGRQFSNSRSEMNVSTLELGDSALYLCASSLMVGQETQYFGPGTRLLVL.

The rearrangement links TRBV6-1 to TRBJ2-5, with 9 bases identical to TRBD2. V trimming: 6 bases; J trimming: 5 bases; junction bases outside the gene matches: 7. The CDR3 is 14 amino acids. Germline V gene sequence: CDR1 MNHNS, CDR2 SASEGT. The CDR3 DNA reads TGTGCCAGCAGCGGCGGGGGGGCCGGTGAGACCCAGTACTTC. It is translated as CASSGGGAGETQYF.

The V call is TRBV14, the J call TRBJ1-4; the D is unclear. The CDR3 length is 14 residues. Looked up from germline, CDR1 is SGHDN and CDR2 is FVKESK. V was pared by 1 base and J by 10 bases, with 13 bases between. The CDR3 loop is CASSQVGRDGKLFF. The CDR3 DNA reads as TGTGCCAGCAGCCAAGTTGGTAGGGATGGAAAACTGTTTTTT.

The rearrangement uses TRBV7-9 and TRBJ2-5, with D tentatively TRBD2 (5 bases). The germline V and J ends were trimmed by 4 bases and 2 bases, with 20 bases remaining between them. CDR1 and CDR2 from the germline V gene are SEHNR and FQNEAQ (reference sequence). The CDR3 has 17 residues. The CDR3 loop is CASSSGPGLVRQETQYF. The CDR3 region has the DNA TGTGCCAGCAGCTCCGGCCCGGGGTTGGTCCGGCAAGAGACCCAGTACTTC. The full variable domain, completed using reference TRBV7-9 and TRBJ2-5, is DTGVSQNPRHKITKRGQNVTFRCDPISEHNRLYWYRQTLGQGPEFLTYFQNEAQLEKSRLLSDRFSAERPKGSFSTLEIQRTEQGDSAMYLCASSSGPGLVRQETQYFGPGTRLLVL.

The chain joins TRBV9 to TRBJ1-2; TRBD1 is a possible D gene (6 bases). V was trimmed by 3 bases and J by 0 bases, leaving 18 bases between them. The germline CDR1 and CDR2 sequences are SGDLS and YYNGEE. The CDR3 contains 17 residues. The CDR3: CASSDRDKEGPNYGYTF. The CDR3 coding sequence is TGTGCCAGCAGCGACCGGGACAAGGAGGGACCTAACTATGGCTACACCTTC. The full variable domain, with the rest looked up from reference TRBV9 and TRBJ1-2, is DSGVTQTPKHLITATGQRVTLRCSPRSGDLSVYWYQQSLDQGLQFLIQYYNGEERAKGNILERFSAQQFPDLHSELNLSSLELGDSALYFCASSDRDKEGPNYGYTFGSGTRLTVV.

This chain connects TRBV7-2 to TRBJ2-7; 11 bases are shared with TRBD2. This CDR3 spans 15 amino acids. The germline CDR1 and CDR2 sequences are SGHTA and FQGNSA. Trimming took 4 bases from V and 9 from J; bases not matched to a gene: 11. CDR3 bases: TGTGCCAGCAGCTCCGTACTAGCGGGAGTCCTAGGGCAGTACTTC. Amino acid sequence: CASSSVLAGVLGQYF.

The rearrangement links TRBV20-1 to TRBJ2-1, with 12 bases identical to TRBD2. The trim removed 6 bases at V and 0 bases at J, leaving 6 bases unmatched. CDR1 is DFQATT, CDR2 SNEGSKA, per germline (reference sequence). The length of the CDR3 is 16 residues. CDR3 loop: CSAPTSGGSSYNEQFF. The DNA for the CDR3 is TGCAGTGCACCCACTAGCGGGGGGAGCTCCTACAATGAGCAGTTCTTC.

This chain uses TRBV10-2 with TRBJ2-7; 8 bases match TRBD2. V lost 2 bases, J lost 6 bases, and 18 bases stayed unmatched. Germline V gene sequence: CDR1 WSHSY, CDR2 SAAADI. The CDR3 totals 18 residues. CDR3 loop: CASSEPRSGSGRSSEQYF. The CDR3, as DNA: TGCGCCAGCAGTGAGCCGCGGTCGGGGAGCGGGAGATCTAGCGAGCAGTACTTC.

This clonotype was observed a handful of times. The chain links TRBV12-3 or TRBV12-4 to TRBJ2-1; 12 nucleotides line up with TRBD1. V trimming: 4 bases; J trimming: 1 base; junction bases outside the gene matches: 2. The CDR3 has 16 residues. The CDR3 loop is CASSSGQGASYNEQFF. Written as DNA, the CDR3 is TGTGCCAGCAGTTCGGGACAGGGGGCTTCCTACAATGAGCAGTTCTTC.